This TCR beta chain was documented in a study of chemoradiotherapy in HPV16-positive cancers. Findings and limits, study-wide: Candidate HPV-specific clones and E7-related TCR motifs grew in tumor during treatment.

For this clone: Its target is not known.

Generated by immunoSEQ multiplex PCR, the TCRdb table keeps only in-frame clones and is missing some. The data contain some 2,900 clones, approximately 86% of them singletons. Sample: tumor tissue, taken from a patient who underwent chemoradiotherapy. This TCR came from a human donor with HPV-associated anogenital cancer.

This CDR3 is CASRGQGGYQPQHF. In DNA form, the CDR3 reads TGCGCCAGCAGGGGACAGGGAGGGTATCAGCCCCAGCATTTT. The chain uses TRBV10-2 and TRBJ1-5; 9 bases map to TRBD1. The CDR3 has 14 amino acids. The trim removed 6 bases at V and 5 bases at J, leaving 5 bases unmatched. Per germline, CDR1 WSHSY and CDR2 SAAADI.